This TCR beta chain was sequenced for a study of control samples from healthy donors and cancer patients. Some clones are missing from TCRdb's copy, which holds only in-frame ones; the method was immunoSEQ multiplex PCR. The sample shows roughly 180,000 clones, 80% to 95% of them seen only once. The germline V and J ends were trimmed by 11 bases and 1 base, with 12 bases remaining between them. Germline CDR1 reads MNHEY; CDR2 reads SVGAGI. The CDR3 has 13 amino acids. This TCR was recovered from a woman aged 40 to 49 in good health. V usage is TRBV6-5 and J usage is TRBJ2-1, with D possibly called TRBD1 or TRBD2 (6 bases each). Sample: blood. DNA of the CDR3: TGTGCCGCGGGAACAGGGTCCTACAATGAGCAGTTCTTC. Translating gives CAAGTGSYNEQFF.